The rows below give T cell receptor beta chains drawn from one sample of a study of memory CD4+ T cells and cytomegalovirus serostatus. Assay used: immunoSEQ multiplex PCR; TCRdb lists only in-frame clones, some missing. This sample has approximately 88,000 clones, with 80% found just once. Sequencing used memory CD4+ T cells from blood. These receptors all come from an adult in good health and CMV-seropositive. CDR3s include the opening cysteine and the closing phenylalanine or tryptophan. The order of the fields is clone size, D gene, J gene, V gene, CDR3 DNA, CDR3 protein. A D gene is named only where the DNA matches it firmly. Rows give clone size only sometimes, using once, few, many, or a class for an expanded clone.

-	-	TRBJ1-2	TRBV14	TGTGCCAGCAGCCAAGACACTTTATGGGGCTACACCTTC	CASSQDTLWGYTF
-	-	TRBJ1-3	TRBV5-1	TGCGCCAGCAGCCGAAAAGGGGGGGGAAAGGGAAACACCATATATTTT	CASSRKGGGKGNTIYF
-	-	TRBJ2-6	TRBV28	TGTGCCAGCAGTTTAAGGCCAGCCGTCTCTGGGGCCAACGTCCTGACTTTC	CASSLRPAVSGANVLTF
-	-	TRBJ2-7	TRBV15	TGTGCCACCAGCAGAGACTTCTACGAGCAGTACTTC	CATSRDFYEQYF
-	-	TRBJ1-1	TRBV5-1	TGCGCCAGCAGCTTGAACCAGAACACTGAAGCTTTCTTT	CASSLNQNTEAFF
-	TRBD2	TRBJ2-3	TRBV15	TGTGCCACCAGCAGAGGGACTAGCGGGTACACAGATACGCAGTATTTT	CATSRGTSGYTDTQYF
-	TRBD2	TRBJ2-1	TRBV29-1	TGCAGCGTAGAACCCGGGACTAGCGGGAGCGCCGAGCAGTTCTTC	CSVEPGTSGSAEQFF
-	TRBD2	TRBJ2-1	TRBV5-1	TGCGCCAGCAGCGAAACTAGCGGGGCCTCCCAGGGTGAGCAGTTCTTC	CASSETSGASQGEQFF
-	-	TRBJ2-7	TRBV6-5	TGTGCCAGCAGTTTGGGGAGGAGCTCCTACGAGCAGTACTTC	CASSLGRSSYEQYF
-	-	TRBJ2-7	TRBV28	TGTGCCAGCACTCCAAGCTGGGGAGGTTCCGAGCAGTACTTC	CASTPSWGGSEQYF
-	TRBD2	TRBJ2-7	TRBV6-6	TGTGCCAGCAGTAGGGGACTAGCCCCCTACGAGCAGTACTTC	CASSRGLAPYEQYF
-	-	TRBJ2-5	TRBV5-8	TGTGCCAGCAGCACCTGGGACTCACAAGAGACCCAGTACTTC	CASSTWDSQETQYF
-	-	TRBJ1-2	TRBV28	TGTGCCAGCAGTTTATCTTGGGGGAACTATGGCTACACCTTC	CASSLSWGNYGYTF
-	TRBD1	TRBJ2-7	TRBV4-2	TGTGCCAGCAGCCCCCGACAGGGAGAATACTACGAGCAGTACTTC	CASSPRQGEYYEQYF
-	-	TRBJ2-2	TRBV6-5	TGTGCCAGCATAGGTCCGGGACTCGGGGAGCTGTTTTTT	CASIGPGLGELFF
once	TRBD1	TRBJ1-1	TRBV28	TGTGCCAGCACCCCGTCTAGGGGGCAGGGGAACACTGAAGCTTTCTTT	CASTPSRGQGNTEAFF
-	TRBD2	TRBJ2-7	TRBV6-5	TGTGCCAGCCAGCGGGAGCTCGGGGAGCAGTACTTC	CASQRELGEQYF
few	-	TRBJ1-3	TRBV10-3	TGTGCCATCAGTCTCGGGGAGGGAAACACCATATATTTT	CAISLGEGNTIYF
-	TRBD1	TRBJ1-5	TRBV7-2	TGTGCCAGCAGCTTAGACCAGGGGGAGAATCAGCCCCAGCATTTT	CASSLDQGENQPQHF
-	-	TRBJ2-1	TRBV5-1	TGCGCCAGCAGCTTGGGTATGAACAATGAGCAGTTCTTC	CASSLGMNNEQFF
few	-	TRBJ2-7	TRBV10-1	TGCGCCAGCAGTCCAAACAGGATCGGCGAGCAGTACTTC	CASSPNRIGEQYF
-	-	TRBJ2-5	TRBV6-6	TGTGCCAGCAGTTTCTCCAGACTAGGAAAAGAGACCCAGTACTTC	CASSFSRLGKETQYF
-	-	TRBJ2-2	TRBV5-6	TGTGCCAGCAGCTTGTTTTGGAGCAACACCGGGGAGCTGTTTTTT	CASSLFWSNTGELFF
once	-	TRBJ2-3	TRBV7-2	TGTGCCAGCAGCTTGCGCGGGACACCAGGCACAGATACGCAGTATTTT	CASSLRGTPGTDTQYF
once	TRBD2	TRBJ2-7	TRBV5-6	TGTGCCAGCAGCTTGTCCGCTAGCGGCTACGAGCAGTACTTC	CASSLSASGYEQYF
-	-	TRBJ2-1	TRBV19	TGTGCCAGTAGTATGGGAGGAGCGGTCTTTGGTGAGCAGTTCTTC	CASSMGGAVFGEQFF
-	-	TRBJ2-7	TRBV18	TGTGCCAGCTCACCTGGGGGACAAGGCCAGTACGAGCAGTACTTC	CASSPGGQGQYEQYF
-	TRBD1	TRBJ1-3	TRBV7-8	TGTGCCAGCAGCTTGGGGACAGGGGGTAACACCATATATTTT	CASSLGTGGNTIYF
-	-	TRBJ1-6	TRBV9	TGTGCCAGCAGCCAGGACGGCAGGTCGAGCTCCTATAATTCACCCCTCCACTTT	CASSQDGRSSSYNSPLHF
-	TRBD2	TRBJ2-7	TRBV5-1	TGCGCCAGCAGCCCCTCGGGGAGGGCCTACGAGCAGTACTTC	CASSPSGRAYEQYF
-	TRBD1	TRBJ2-5	TRBV29-1	TGCAGCGTTCAGACAGGGGGACAAGAGACCCAGTACTTC	CSVQTGGQETQYF
once	TRBD1	TRBJ1-1	TRBV5-6	TGTGCCAGCAGCAATACTTTAGGGACAGGGGGGCGGAACACTGAAGCTTTCTTT	CASSNTLGTGGRNTEAFF
-	TRBD2	TRBJ2-2	TRBV19	TGTGCCAGTAGTACTTGGACTAGCGGGATAGGCGGGGAGCTGTTTTTT	CASSTWTSGIGGELFF
-	TRBD2	TRBJ2-7	TRBV28	TGTGCCGCCTCCGCCGGGACTAGCGCCCGCGAGCAGTACTTC	CAASAGTSAREQYF
-	TRBD2	TRBJ2-1	TRBV6-5	TGTGCCAGCAGTTCCCCGGGGACTAGAAGAGAGTTCTTC	CASSSPGTRREFF
-	-	TRBJ1-2	TRBV6-1	TGTGCCAGCAGTGATCATTCGGGATCCTTC	CASSDHSGSF
-	-	TRBJ2-7	TRBV2	TGTGCCAGCAGTCCCACCTCCTACGAGCAGTACTTC	CASSPTSYEQYF
-	-	TRBJ2-5	TRBV7-8	TGTGCCAGCAGCTTTGGGAAAGAGACCCAGTACTTC	CASSFGKETQYF
few	TRBD1	TRBJ2-5	TRBV5-1	TGCGCCAGCTACCGACAGGGAGAGACCCAGTACTTC	CASYRQGETQYF
-	-	TRBJ1-1	TRBV5-4	TGTGCCAGCAGCCAATCCCAAGGGGTGAACACTGAAGCTTTCTTT	CASSQSQGVNTEAFF
-	TRBD2	TRBJ2-5	TRBV6-6	TGTGCCAGCAGACCGGGAGGTAGCGGGGAGACCCAGTACTTC	CASRPGGSGETQYF
-	-	TRBJ1-1	TRBV6-6	TGTGCCAGCAATCCACACGTCGGCATGAACACTGAAGCTTTCTTT	CASNPHVGMNTEAFF
-	TRBD1	TRBJ1-1	TRBV18	TGTGCCAGCTCAGGTACAGGGGGCGCGTTTGACACTGAAGCTTTCTTT	CASSGTGGAFDTEAFF
-	-	TRBJ2-7	TRBV28	TGTGCCAGCAGTTTAATTACTAGCCACTACGAGCAGTACTTC	CASSLITSHYEQYF
once	-	TRBJ1-1	TRBV18	TGTGCCAGCTCACCACCGAGTGGGCCTAACACTGAAGCTTTCTTT	CASSPPSGPNTEAFF
-	-	TRBJ2-1	TRBV7-8	TGTGCCAACAGCTTAGTGGCACTAGATCTATACAATGAGCAGTTCTTC	CANSLVALDLYNEQFF